This T cell receptor beta chain was sequenced in a study of cytomegalovirus exposure and HLA in healthy donors. Study outcomes and limitations: In vitro checks showed that a few CMV-associated chains really do target CMV antigens. Exclusion as indistinguishable affected some V segments, including TRBV6-2 and TRBV6-3. Researchers counted some 150 TCR beta chains as cytomegalovirus-associated.

About this clone itself: The antigen remains undetermined.

The germline gives CDR1 SGHRS, CDR2 YFSETQ. The CDR3 is made up of 14 amino acids. With 2 bases removed from V and 3 bases from J, the gap between germline ends came to 11 bases. Each donor's status was that of a healthy bone marrow donor. The PCR ran on 60 Vbeta and 13 Jbeta primers. Only in-frame clones appear in the TCRdb table, and some are missing; sequencing was by immunoSEQ multiplex PCR. In total, the table holds roughly 100,000 clones. This TCR was recovered from a man aged 35-49 years in good health and CMV-seronegative. Sequencing input: PBMCs. V and J are TRBV5-1 and TRBJ1-1, with D possibly being TRBD1 (6 bases). The CDR3, as DNA: TGCGCCAGCAGCTTAGGACAGATTTACACTGAAGCTTTCTTT. Its protein product is CASSLGQIYTEAFF. The variable domain in full, completed from reference TRBV5-1 and TRBJ1-1, reads KAGVTQTPRYLIKTRGQQVTLSCSPISGHRSVSWYQQTPGQGLQFLFEYFSETQRNKGNFPGRFSGRQFSNSRSEMNVSTLELGDSALYLCASSLGQIYTEAFFGQGTRLTVV.